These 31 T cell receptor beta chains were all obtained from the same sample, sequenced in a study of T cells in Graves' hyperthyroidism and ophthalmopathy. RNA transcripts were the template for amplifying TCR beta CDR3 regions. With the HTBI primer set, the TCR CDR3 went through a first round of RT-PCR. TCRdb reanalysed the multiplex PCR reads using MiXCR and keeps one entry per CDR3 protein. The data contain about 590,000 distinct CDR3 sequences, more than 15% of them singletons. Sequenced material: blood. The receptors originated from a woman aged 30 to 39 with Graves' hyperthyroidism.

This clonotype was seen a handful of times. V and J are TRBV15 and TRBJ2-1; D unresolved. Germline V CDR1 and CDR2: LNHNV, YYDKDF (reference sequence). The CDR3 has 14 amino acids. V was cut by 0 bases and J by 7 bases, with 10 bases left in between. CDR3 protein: CATSRDLLNNEQFF. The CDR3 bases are TGTGCCACCAGCAGAGATTTGTTGAATAATGAGCAGTTCTTC.

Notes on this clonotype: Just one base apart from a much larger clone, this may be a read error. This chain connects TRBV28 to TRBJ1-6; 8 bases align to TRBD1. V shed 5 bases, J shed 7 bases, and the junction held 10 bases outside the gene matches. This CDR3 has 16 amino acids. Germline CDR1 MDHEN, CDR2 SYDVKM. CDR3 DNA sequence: TGTGCCAGCAGTAAGACATCGACAGGGGAAAATTCACCCCTCCACTTT. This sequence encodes CASSKTSTGENSPLHF. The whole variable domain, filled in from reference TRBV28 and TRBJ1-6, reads DVKVTQSSRYLVKRTGEKVFLECVQDMDHENMFWYRQDPGLGLRLIYFSYDVKMKEKGDIPEGYSVSREKKERFSLILESASTNQTSMYLCASSKTSTGENSPLHFGNGTRLTVT.

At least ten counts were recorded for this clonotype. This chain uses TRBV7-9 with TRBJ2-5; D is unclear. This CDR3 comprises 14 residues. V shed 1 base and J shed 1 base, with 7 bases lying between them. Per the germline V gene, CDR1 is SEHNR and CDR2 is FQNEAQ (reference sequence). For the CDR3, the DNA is TGTGCCAGCAGCTTAGTTGCAGTCCAAGAGACCCAGTACTTC. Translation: CASSLVAVQETQYF.

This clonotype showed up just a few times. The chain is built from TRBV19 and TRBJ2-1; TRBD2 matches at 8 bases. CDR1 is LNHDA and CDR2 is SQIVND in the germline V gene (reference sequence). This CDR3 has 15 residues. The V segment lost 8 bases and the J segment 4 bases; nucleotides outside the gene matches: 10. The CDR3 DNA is TGTGCCAGTTCGAGTGGGACTAGACTATACAATGAGCAGTTCTTC. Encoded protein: CASSSGTRLYNEQFF. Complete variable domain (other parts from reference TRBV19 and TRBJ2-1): DGGITQSPKYLFRKEGQNVTLSCEQNLNHDAMYWYRQDPGQGLRLIYYSQIVNDFQKGDIAEGYSVSREKKESFPLTVTSAQKNPTAFYLCASSSGTRLYNEQFFGPGTRLTVL.

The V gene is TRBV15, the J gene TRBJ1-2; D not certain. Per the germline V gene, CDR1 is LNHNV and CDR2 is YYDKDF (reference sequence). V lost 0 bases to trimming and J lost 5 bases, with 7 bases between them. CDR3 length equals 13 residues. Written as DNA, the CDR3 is TGTGCCACCAGCAGAGATACCTCTTATGGCTACACCTTC. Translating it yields CATSRDTSYGYTF.

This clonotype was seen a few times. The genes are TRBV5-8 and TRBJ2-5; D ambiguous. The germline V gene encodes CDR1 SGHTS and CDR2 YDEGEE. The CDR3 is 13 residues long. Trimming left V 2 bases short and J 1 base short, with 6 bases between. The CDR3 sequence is CASSFLLQETQYF. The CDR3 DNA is TGTGCCAGCAGCTTCTTACTCCAAGAGACCCAGTACTTC.

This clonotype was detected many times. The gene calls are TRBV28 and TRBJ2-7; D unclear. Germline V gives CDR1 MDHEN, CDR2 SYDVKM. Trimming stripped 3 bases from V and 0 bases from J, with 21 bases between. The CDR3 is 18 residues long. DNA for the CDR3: TGTGCCAGCAGTTTTGTTGTGGGATTAGGCCCCAGCTCCTACGAGCAGTACTTC. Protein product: CASSFVVGLGPSSYEQYF.

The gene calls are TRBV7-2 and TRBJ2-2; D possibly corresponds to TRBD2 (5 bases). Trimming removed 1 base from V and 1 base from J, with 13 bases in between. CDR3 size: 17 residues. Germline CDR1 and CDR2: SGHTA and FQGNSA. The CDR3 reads CASSLGAGGLNTGELFF. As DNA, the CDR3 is TGTGCCAGCAGCTTAGGGGCGGGCGGGTTGAACACCGGGGAGCTGTTTTTT.

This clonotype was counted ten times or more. The CDR3, as DNA: TGTGCCAGCAGCTTAGGATGGATGAACACTGAAGCTTTCTTT. Its translation: CASSLGWMNTEAFF. The chain uses TRBV7-2 and TRBJ1-1, with no clear D. This CDR3 contains 14 residues. Germline CDR1 and CDR2: SGHTA and FQGNSA. V lost 1 base to trimming and J lost 0 bases, with 6 bases between them.

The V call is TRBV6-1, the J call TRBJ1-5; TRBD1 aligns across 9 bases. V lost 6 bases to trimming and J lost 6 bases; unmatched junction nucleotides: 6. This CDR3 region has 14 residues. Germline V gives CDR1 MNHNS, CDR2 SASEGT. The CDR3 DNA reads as TGTGCCAGCAGCCGCGGGACAGGGACTCAGCCCCAGCATTTT. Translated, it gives CASSRGTGTQPQHF.

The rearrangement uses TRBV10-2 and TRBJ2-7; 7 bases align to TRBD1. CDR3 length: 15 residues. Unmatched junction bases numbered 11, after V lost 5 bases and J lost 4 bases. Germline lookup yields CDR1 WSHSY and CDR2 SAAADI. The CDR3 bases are TGCGCCAGCAGTACCGGGACAGAGTCATTATACGAGCAGTACTTC. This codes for CASSTGTESLYEQYF.

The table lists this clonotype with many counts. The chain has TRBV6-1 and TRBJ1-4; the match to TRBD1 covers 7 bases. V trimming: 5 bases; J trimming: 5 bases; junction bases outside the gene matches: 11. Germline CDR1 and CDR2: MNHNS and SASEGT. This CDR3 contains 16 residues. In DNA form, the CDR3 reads TGTGCCAGCAGTTCCGTTAGGACAGGAGGAAATGAAAAACTGTTTTTT. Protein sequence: CASSSVRTGGNEKLFF.

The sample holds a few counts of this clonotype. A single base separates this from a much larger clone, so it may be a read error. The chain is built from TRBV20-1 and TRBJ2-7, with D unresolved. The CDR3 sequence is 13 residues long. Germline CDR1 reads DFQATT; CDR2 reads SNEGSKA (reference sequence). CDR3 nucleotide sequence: TGCGGTGCTAGAGATCGAAGGGACTACGAGCAGTACTTC. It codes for CGARDRRDYEQYF.

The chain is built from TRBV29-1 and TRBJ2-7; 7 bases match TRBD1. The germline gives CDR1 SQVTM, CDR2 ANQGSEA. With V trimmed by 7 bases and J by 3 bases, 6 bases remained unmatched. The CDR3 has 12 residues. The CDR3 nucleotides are TGCAGCGGACAGGGCGGAAACTACGAGCAGTACTTC. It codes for CSGQGGNYEQYF.

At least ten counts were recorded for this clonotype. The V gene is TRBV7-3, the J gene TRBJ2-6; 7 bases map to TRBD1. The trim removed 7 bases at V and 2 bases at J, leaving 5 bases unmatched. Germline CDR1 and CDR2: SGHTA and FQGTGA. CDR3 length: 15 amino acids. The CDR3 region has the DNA TGTGCCAGCACAGACAGGGCCCCTGGGGCCAACGTCCTGACTTTC. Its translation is CASTDRAPGANVLTF.

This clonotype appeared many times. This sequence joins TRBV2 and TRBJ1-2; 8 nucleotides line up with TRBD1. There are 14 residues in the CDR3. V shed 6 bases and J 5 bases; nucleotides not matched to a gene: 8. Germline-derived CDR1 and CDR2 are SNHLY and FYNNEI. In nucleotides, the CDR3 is TGTGCCAGCAGGAGCACAGGGGGTGCTTATGGCTACACCTTC. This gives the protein CASRSTGGAYGYTF.

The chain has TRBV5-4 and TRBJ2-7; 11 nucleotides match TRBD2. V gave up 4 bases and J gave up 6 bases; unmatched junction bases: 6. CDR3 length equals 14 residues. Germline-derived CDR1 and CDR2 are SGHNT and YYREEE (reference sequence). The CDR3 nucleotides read TGTGCCAGCAGCCCGCCGGGACTAGCGGCCGAGCAGTACTTC. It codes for CASSPPGLAAEQYF.

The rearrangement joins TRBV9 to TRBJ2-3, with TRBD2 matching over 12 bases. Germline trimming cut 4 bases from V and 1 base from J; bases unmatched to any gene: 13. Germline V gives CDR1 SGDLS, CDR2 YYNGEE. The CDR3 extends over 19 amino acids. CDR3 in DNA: TGTGCCAGCAGCTCACACCCGCTAGCGGGAGGGCGGGGCACAGATACGCAGTATTTT. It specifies CASSSHPLAGGRGTDTQYF.

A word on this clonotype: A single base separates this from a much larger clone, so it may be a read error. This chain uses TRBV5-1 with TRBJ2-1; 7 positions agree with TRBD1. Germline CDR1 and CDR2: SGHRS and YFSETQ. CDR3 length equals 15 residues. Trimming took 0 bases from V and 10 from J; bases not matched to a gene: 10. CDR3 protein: CASSLVPGQSDEQFF. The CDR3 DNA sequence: TGCGCCAGCAGCTTGGTCCCGGGACAGAGCGACGAGCAGTTCTTC.

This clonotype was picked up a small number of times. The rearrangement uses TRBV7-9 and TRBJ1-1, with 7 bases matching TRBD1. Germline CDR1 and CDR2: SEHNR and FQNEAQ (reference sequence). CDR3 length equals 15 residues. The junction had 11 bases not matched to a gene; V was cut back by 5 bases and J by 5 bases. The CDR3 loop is CASSTILRGETEAFF. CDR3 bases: TGTGCCAGCAGCACCATCCTCAGGGGGGAAACTGAAGCTTTCTTT.

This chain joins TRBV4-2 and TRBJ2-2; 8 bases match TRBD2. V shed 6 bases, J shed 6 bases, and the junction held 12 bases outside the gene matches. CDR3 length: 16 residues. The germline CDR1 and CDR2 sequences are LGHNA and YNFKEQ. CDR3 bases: TGTGCCAGCAGGCATGGGACTAGTGGATATTCCGGGGAGCTGTTTTTT. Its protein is CASRHGTSGYSGELFF.

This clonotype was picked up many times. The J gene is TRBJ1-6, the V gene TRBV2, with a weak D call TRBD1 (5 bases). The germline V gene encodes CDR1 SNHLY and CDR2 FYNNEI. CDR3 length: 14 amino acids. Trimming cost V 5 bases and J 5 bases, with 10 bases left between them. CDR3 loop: CASSWGRNNSPLHF. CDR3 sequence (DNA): TGTGCCAGCAGTTGGGGACGGAATAATTCACCCCTCCACTTT. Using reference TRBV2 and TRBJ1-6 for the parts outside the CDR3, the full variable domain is EPEVTQTPSHQVTQMGQEVILRCVPISNHLYFYWYRQILGQKVEFLVSFYNNEISEKSEIFDDQFSVERPDGSNFTLKIRSTKLEDSAMYFCASSWGRNNSPLHFGNGTRLTVT.

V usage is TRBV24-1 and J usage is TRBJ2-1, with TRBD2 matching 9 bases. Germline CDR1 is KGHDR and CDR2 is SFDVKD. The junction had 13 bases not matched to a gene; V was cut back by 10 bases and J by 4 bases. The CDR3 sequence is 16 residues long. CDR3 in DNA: TGTGCCACTTCGGCTAGCGGGAAGGGGGGTTACAATGAGCAGTTCTTC. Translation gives CATSASGKGGYNEQFF.

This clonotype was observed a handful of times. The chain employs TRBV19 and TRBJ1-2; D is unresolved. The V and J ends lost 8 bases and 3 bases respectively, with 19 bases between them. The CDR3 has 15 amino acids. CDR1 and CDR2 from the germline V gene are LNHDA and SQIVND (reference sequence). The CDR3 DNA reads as TGTGCCAGTCGTTTTTGGGGTCCGGCAGACTATGGCTACACCTTC. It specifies CASRFWGPADYGYTF.

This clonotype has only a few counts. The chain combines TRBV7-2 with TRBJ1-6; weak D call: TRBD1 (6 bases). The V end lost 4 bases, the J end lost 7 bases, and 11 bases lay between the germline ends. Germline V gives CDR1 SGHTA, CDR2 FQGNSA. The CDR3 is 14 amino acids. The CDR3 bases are TGTGCCAGCAGCTCTCAGGGGAGGAATTCACCCCTCCACTTT. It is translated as CASSSQGRNSPLHF.

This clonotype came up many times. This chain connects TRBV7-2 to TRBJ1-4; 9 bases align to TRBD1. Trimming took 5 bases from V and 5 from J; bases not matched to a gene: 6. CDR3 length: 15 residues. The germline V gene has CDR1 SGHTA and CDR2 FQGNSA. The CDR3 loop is CASSQPGQGNEKLFF. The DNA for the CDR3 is TGTGCCAGCAGCCAACCGGGACAGGGAAATGAAAAACTGTTTTTT.

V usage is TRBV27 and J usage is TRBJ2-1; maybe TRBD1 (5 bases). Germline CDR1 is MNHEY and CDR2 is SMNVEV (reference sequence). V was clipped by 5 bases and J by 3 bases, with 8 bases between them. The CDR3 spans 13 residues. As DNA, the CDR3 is TGTGCCAGCAGTGACAGCTACTACAATGAGCAGTTCTTC. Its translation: CASSDSYYNEQFF.

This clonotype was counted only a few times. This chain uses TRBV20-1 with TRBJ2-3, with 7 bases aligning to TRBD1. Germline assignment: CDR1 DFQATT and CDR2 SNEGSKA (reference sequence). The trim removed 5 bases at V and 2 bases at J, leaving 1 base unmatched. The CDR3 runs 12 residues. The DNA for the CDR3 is TGCAGTGCTCAGGGGGTCACAGATACGCAGTATTTT. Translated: CSAQGVTDTQYF.

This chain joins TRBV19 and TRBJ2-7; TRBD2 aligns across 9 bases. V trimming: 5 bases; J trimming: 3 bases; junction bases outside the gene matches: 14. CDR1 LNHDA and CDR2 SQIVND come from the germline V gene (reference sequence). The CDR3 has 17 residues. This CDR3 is CASSPWASGILIYEQYF. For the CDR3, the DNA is TGTGCCAGTAGTCCCTGGGCTAGCGGGATATTGATCTACGAGCAGTACTTC.

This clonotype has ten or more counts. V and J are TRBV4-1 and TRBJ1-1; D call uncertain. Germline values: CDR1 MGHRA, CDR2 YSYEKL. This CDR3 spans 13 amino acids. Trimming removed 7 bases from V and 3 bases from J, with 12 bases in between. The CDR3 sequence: CASKSRGDTEAFF. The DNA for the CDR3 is TGCGCCAGCAAAAGCCGTGGGGACACTGAAGCTTTCTTT.

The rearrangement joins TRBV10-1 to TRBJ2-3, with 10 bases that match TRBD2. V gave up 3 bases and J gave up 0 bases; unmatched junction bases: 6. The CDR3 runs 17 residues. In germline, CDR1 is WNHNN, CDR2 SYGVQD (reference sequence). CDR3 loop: CASSDPGLASSTDTQYF. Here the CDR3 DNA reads TGCGCCAGCAGTGATCCGGGACTAGCGTCTAGCACAGATACGCAGTATTTT.